Each of the 6 T cell receptor beta chains below was sequenced from the same sample in a study of neoadjuvant anti-PD-1 for oral cavity cancer. Sequencing used immunoSEQ multiplex PCR; TCRdb keeps in-frame clones, though not all of them. Here the sample spans about 14,000 clones, roughly 70% being singletons. Time point here: after neoadjuvant nivolumab, at surgical resection. The sequences come from PBMCs, collected after nivolumab (anti-PD-1) treatment. The source of these receptors is a person between 35 and 79 years old with oral cavity squamous cell carcinoma.

This clone was seen more than once but under ten times. This sequence joins TRBV7-9 and TRBJ2-2; D may be TRBD1 (5 bases). Germline V CDR1 and CDR2: SEHNR, FQNEAQ (reference sequence). V was shortened by 7 bases and J by 5 bases, with 11 bases between the two germline ends. This CDR3 region has 13 residues. The DNA of the CDR3 is TGTGCCAGCATGGGGCAGCAGACCGGGGAGCTGTTTTTT. It translates to CASMGQQTGELFF.

The chain is built from TRBV14 and TRBJ1-1; D perhaps matches TRBD1 (6 bases). The CDR3 has 13 residues. With 1 base removed from V and 4 bases from J, the gap between germline ends came to 7 bases. CDR1 and CDR2 (germline): SGHDN, FVKESK. As DNA, the CDR3 is TGTGCCAGCAGCCAAGGGACAGTCACTGAAGCTTTCTTT. It encodes CASSQGTVTEAFF.

CDR3 nucleotides: TGTGCCACCAGCTTAGGGGATTTGGTAGATGGAAACACCATATATTTT. Translating gives CATSLGDLVDGNTIYF. The V gene is TRBV10-3, the J gene TRBJ1-3, with a tentative D call TRBD1 (5 bases). V was trimmed by 10 bases and J by 3 bases, leaving 22 bases between them. The germline V gene has CDR1 ENHRY and CDR2 SYGVKD. The CDR3 runs to 16 residues.

As to this clone: A junction end diverges from the germline sequence, so it may reflect a read error. The chain recombines TRBV10-3 with TRBJ2-5, with 7 positions matching TRBD1. Germline V gives CDR1 ENHRY, CDR2 SYGVKD. The CDR3 runs 15 residues. The CDR3 bases are TGTACCATCAGTGCCGACAGGGTTGTCCCAGAGACCCAGTACTTC. This gives the protein CTISADRVVPETQYF.

The J gene is TRBJ2-5, the V gene TRBV27; 14 bases align to TRBD2. This CDR3 spans 17 amino acids. Germline V gives CDR1 MNHEY, CDR2 SMNVEV (reference sequence). The ends lost 5 bases at V and 5 bases at J; junction bases unmatched: 10. CDR3 DNA: TGTGCCAGCAGTCCTCCGGGACTAGCGGGAGTATATGAGACCCAGTACTTC. It specifies CASSPPGLAGVYETQYF.

The V call is TRBV27, the J call TRBJ2-1, with 11 positions matching TRBD1. CDR1 is MNHEY and CDR2 is SMNVEV in the germline V gene (reference sequence). The CDR3 has 16 amino acids. V gave up 3 bases and J gave up 9 bases; unmatched junction bases: 10. The CDR3 DNA follows: TGTGCCAGCAGTTTCGGACAGGGGGCAAGGGGCAGTGAGCAGTTCTTC. Translation: CASSFGQGARGSEQFF.